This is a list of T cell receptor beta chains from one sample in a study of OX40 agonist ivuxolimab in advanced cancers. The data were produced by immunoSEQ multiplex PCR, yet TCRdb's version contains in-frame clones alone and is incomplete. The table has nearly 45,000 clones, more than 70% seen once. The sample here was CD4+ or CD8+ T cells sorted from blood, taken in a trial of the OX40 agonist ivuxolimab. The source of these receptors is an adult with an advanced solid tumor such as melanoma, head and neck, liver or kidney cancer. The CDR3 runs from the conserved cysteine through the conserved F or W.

CDR3aa: CASRDGNTEAFF
j_gene: TRBJ1-1
v_gene: TRBV10-2

CDR3aa: CASSSGRGAFYEQYF
j_gene: TRBJ2-7
v_gene: TRBV11-2

CDR3aa: CASSRYQPQHF
j_gene: TRBJ1-5
v_gene: TRBV6-6

CDR3aa: CASSPPLPSYEQYF
j_gene: TRBJ2-7
v_gene: TRBV7-3

CDR3aa: CASSPIAEGYQETQYF
j_gene: TRBJ2-5
v_gene: TRBV14

CDR3aa: CASRGDIEKLFF
j_gene: TRBJ1-4
v_gene: TRBV2

CDR3aa: CASSPQQGVRHEQYF
j_gene: TRBJ2-7
v_gene: TRBV7-2

CDR3aa: CASSGTSTNEKLFF
j_gene: TRBJ1-4
v_gene: TRBV27

CDR3aa: CASSPNRYNEQFF
j_gene: TRBJ2-1
v_gene: TRBV4-1

CDR3aa: CASSELPRLANYGYTF
j_gene: TRBJ1-2
v_gene: TRBV9

CDR3aa: CATPSGGSLEQFF
j_gene: TRBJ2-1
v_gene: TRBV6-1